This TCR beta chain was retrieved from a study of T cell responses to AZD1222 COVID-19 vaccine. For the study at large: Second doses at about 4 or about 12 weeks were pooled.

Only in-frame clones appear in the TCRdb table, and some are missing; sequencing was by immunoSEQ multiplex PCR. The table shows around 140,000 clones, with 90% to 95% occurring only once. In the case of this clone: Its specificity is unknown.

Findings and limits, study-wide: Spike-specific TCRs gained breadth and depth after people received two AZD1222 doses.

The sample consisted of peripheral blood, taken on day 0 of AZD1222 vaccination. The sequence was obtained from an adult in good health.

In DNA form, the CDR3 reads TGTGCCAGCAGTCAACAGGGGAGGCCCCAGCATTTT. Its protein product is CASSQQGRPQHF. This chain links TRBV27 with TRBJ1-5, with TRBD1 matching 7 bases. Germline V gene data show CDR1 as MNHEY and CDR2 as SMNVEV (reference sequence). The CDR3 runs 12 residues. V shed 5 bases and J 9 bases; nucleotides not matched to a gene: 4.